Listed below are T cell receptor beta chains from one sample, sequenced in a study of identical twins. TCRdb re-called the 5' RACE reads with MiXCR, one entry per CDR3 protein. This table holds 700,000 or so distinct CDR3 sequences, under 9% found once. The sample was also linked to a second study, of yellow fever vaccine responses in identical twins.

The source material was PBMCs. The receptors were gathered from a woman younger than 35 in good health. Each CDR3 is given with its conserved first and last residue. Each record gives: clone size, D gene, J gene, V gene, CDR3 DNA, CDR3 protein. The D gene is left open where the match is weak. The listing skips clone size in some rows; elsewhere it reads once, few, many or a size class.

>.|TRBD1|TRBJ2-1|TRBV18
TGTGCCAGCTCACCACCATTTACAGGGGCTTCCGACAATGAGCAGTTCTTC
CASSPPFTGASDNEQFF
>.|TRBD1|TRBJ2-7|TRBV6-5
TGTGCCAGCTACGGGACAGACTACGAGCAGTACTTC
CASYGTDYEQYF
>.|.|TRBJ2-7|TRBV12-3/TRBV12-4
TGTGCCAGCAATCTTCGGGGTCGAAACTACGAGCAGTACTTC
CASNLRGRNYEQYF
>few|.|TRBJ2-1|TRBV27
TGTGCCAGCAGTGCCGGACTAGGGGGCTACAATGAGCAGTTCTTC
CASSAGLGGYNEQFF
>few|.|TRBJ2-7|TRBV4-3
TGCGCCAGCAGCCAAGACCGGCTTAGCGGCTACGAGCAGTACTTC
CASSQDRLSGYEQYF
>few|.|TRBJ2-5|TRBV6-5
TGTGCCAGCAGTTACTCGACGGTGAGCGAGACCCAGTACTTC
CASSYSTVSETQYF
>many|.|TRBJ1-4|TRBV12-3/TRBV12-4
TGTGCCAGCAAGACAGAACATGAAAAACTGTTTTTT
CASKTEHEKLFF
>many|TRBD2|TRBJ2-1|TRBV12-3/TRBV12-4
TGTGCCAGCAGTGGGGGACTAGCGGGAGGTTATGGTGAGCAGTTCTTC
CASSGGLAGGYGEQFF
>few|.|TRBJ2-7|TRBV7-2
TGTGCCAGCAGCTTATATCCGGGACCCTCCTACGAGCAGTACTTC
CASSLYPGPSYEQYF
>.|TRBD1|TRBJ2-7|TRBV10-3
TGTGCCATCAGTGAACAGGGGGACTCCTACGAGCAGTACTTC
CAISEQGDSYEQYF
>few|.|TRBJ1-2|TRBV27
TGTGCCAGCAGCTACAGGGTCGACTATGGCTACACCTTC
CASSYRVDYGYTF
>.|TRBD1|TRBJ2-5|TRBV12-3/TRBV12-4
TGTGCCAGCAGTCGAGCGGGACAGGGTACGGAGACCCAGTACTTC
CASSRAGQGTETQYF
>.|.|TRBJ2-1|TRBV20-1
TGCAGTGCTAGAGGTCTGTTCTCCTACAATGAGCAGTTCTTC
CSARGLFSYNEQFF
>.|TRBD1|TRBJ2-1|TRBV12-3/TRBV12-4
TGTACCAGCAGTTTGCACAGGGGGCCTAGGACTACCTACAATGAGCAGTTCTTC
CTSSLHRGPRTTYNEQFF
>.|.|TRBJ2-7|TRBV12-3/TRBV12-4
TGTGCCAGCAGTTTAAGGGAGGGGACACCATTCTACGAGCAGTACTTC
CASSLREGTPFYEQYF
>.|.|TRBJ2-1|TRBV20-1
TGCAGTGTTCCAGCAAGGGGGTTGAGCTCCTACAATGAGCAGTTCTTC
CSVPARGLSSYNEQFF
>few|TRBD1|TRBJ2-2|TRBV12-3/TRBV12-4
TGTGCCAGCAGCCAGGACAGGGCCGGAGGGGTGGAGCTGTTTTTT
CASSQDRAGGVELFF
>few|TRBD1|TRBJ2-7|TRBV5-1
TGCGCCAGCAGCCTCCGGGACAGGGTCCTACAAACCTACGAGCAGTACTTC
CASSLRDRVLQTYEQYF
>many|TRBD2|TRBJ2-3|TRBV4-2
TGTGCCAGCAGCCCCCGGAGGGACTATACAGATACGCAGTATTTT
CASSPRRDYTDTQYF
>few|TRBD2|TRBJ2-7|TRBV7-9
TGTGCCAGCAGCTATAAAAGGACTAGCGGGTCCTACGAGCAGTACTTC
CASSYKRTSGSYEQYF
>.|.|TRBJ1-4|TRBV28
TGTGCCAGCAGTGGTGAAAAACTGTTTTTT
CASSGEKLFF
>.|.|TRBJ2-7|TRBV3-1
TGTGCCAGCAGCTCCGTGGACAGCTACGAGCAGTACTTC
CASSSVDSYEQYF
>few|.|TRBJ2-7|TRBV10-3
TGTGCCATCAGTGAGCCCCCTTCCACAGGGTACGAGCAGTACTTC
CAISEPPSTGYEQYF
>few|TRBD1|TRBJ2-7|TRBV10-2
TGCGCCAGCAGCGTCTCGGGACAGGGTCTCGAGCAGTACTTC
CASSVSGQGLEQYF
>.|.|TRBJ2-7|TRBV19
TGTGCCAGTTGGGGTGGCGGATCCTACGAGCAGTACTTC
CASWGGGSYEQYF